This T cell receptor (beta chain) was observed in a study of blood T cell repertoires in COVID-19. Across the study: Sites across the United States, Italy and Spain contributed samples from acute and convalescent COVID-19. Nucleic acid was either cDNA or gDNA, and it came from T cells, B-cell-depleted T cells, or PBMCs.

This clone was found once. Authors' analysis steps: Estimated nucleated cell counts came from reference gene primer amplification. Libraries were prepared by immunoSEQ multiplex PCR; TCRdb keeps only in-frame clonotypes and omits some of them. D and trimming come from the DNA, and the V and J calls and clone size come from that table. The sample contains 52,000 or so clones, 85% to 90% of which appear only once. Germline V gene data show CDR1 as SGHNT and CDR2 as YYREEE (reference sequence). V shed 2 bases and J 2 bases; nucleotides not matched to a gene: 6. The CDR3 length is 17 residues. The clonotype originates from a human donor in a cohort sampled during active COVID-19. Specimen: peripheral blood. J is TRBJ2-5 and V is TRBV5-4; 13 bases are shared with TRBD2. The CDR3 sequence is CASSLLAGGVSQETQYF. CDR3 DNA: TGTGCCAGCAGCTTACTAGCGGGGGGGGTTAGTCAAGAGACCCAGTACTTC.